This T cell receptor (beta chain) appears in the sequencing data of a study of Graves' ophthalmopathy and Graves' hyperthyroidism. V was shortened by 7 bases and J by 0 bases, with 7 bases between the two germline ends. The germline V gene encodes CDR1 SQVTM and CDR2 ANQGSEA. This CDR3 has 13 residues. This clonotype was counted at least ten times. Clinical symptoms and serum thyroxine were used for diagnosis; TRAb, thyroid ultrasound and orbital computed tomography were also relied on. Amplifying from RNA transcripts, the study obtained TCR beta CDR3 regions. An initial RT-PCR round employing HTBI primers preceded a second-round multiplex PCR. TCRdb called the multiplex PCR reads again in MiXCR, with one record for every CDR3 protein. Here the sample spans around 1.1 million distinct CDR3 sequences, about two fifths being singletons.

This TCR was recovered from an adult man with Graves' hyperthyroidism. Sequences were obtained from peripheral blood or thyroid tissue (not recorded which). This chain joins TRBV29-1 and TRBJ2-6; D is perhaps TRBD1 (6 bases). Here the CDR3 DNA reads TGCAGCGCGACAGGCTCTGGGGCCAACGTCCTGACTTTC. This encodes CSATGSGANVLTF. Complete variable domain (other parts from reference TRBV29-1 and TRBJ2-6): SAVISQKPSRDICQRGTSLTIQCQVDSQVTMMFWYRQQPGQSLTLIATANQGSEATYESGFVIDKFPISRPNLTFSTLTVSNMSPEDSSIYLCSATGSGANVLTFGAGSRLTVL.